The present entry profiles one T cell receptor (beta chain) with its context. The data were obtained in a study of blood T cell repertoires in COVID-19. Study in general: COVID-19 samples from acute and convalescent phases originated in the United States, Italy and Spain. From T cells, B-cell-depleted T cells, or PBMCs came the material, which was cDNA or gDNA.

Germline V gene sequence: CDR1 SGHRS, CDR2 YFSETQ. CDR3 length: 16 residues. Losses at the gene ends were 2 bases for V and 8 bases for J; bases not matched to a gene: 7. Methods used by the authors: Estimates of nucleated cell counts were drawn from the amplification of reference gene primers. Clones were sequenced by immunoSEQ multiplex PCR, and TCRdb holds only the in-frame ones, with some missing. The D gene and trimming were derived from the DNA, and the V and J assignments and clone size from that table. Among more than 150,000 clones listed, roughly 82% were seen once. The specimen sequenced was peripheral blood. The sequence was obtained from a woman aged 45 to 65 with acute or convalescent COVID-19. The chain is built from TRBV5-1 and TRBJ2-1; 13 bases align to TRBD2. The CDR3 reads CASSFITSGGEDEQFF. The CDR3 DNA reads TGCGCCAGCAGCTTCATCACTAGCGGGGGGGAGGATGAGCAGTTCTTC.